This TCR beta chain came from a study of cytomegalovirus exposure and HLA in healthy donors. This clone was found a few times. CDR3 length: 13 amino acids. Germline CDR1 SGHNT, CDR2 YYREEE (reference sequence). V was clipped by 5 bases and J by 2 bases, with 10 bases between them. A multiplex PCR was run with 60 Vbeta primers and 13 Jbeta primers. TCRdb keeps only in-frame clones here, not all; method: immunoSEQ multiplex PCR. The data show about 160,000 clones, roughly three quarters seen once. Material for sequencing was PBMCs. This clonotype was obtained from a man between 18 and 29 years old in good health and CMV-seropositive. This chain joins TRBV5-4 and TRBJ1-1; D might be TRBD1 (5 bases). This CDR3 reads CASSQGSNTEAFF. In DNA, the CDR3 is TGTGCCAGCAGTCAGGGCTCCAACACTGAAGCTTTCTTT. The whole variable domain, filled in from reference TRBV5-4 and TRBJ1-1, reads ETGVTQSPTHLIKTRGQQVTLRCSSQSGHNTVSWYQQALGQGPQFIFQYYREEENGRGNFPPRFSGLQFPNYSSELNVNALELDDSALYLCASSQGSNTEAFFGQGTRLTVV.